This T cell receptor beta chain was recovered during a study of blood T cells in healthy people across ages (dated by TCRdb to 2015 to 2017). Background for the entire study: In model experiments, template switching captured about one uniquely barcoded TCR beta cDNA molecule for every two T cells. Age-related changes in TCR beta repertoire diversity were measured in the study by deep sequencing normalized with unique cDNA molecular identifiers. Donors were grouped into four age groups: young (average roughly 17 years), middle-aged (39), aged (around 60) and long-lived (approximately 78). To avoid experimental bias, donors of different ages were randomly spread across the sequencing lanes. For two donors (one aged 18 to 30 and one aged 80 or older), the study analyzed two additional independent replicas of 1 million unique cDNA reads from the same blood draw. What the research found in general, with its limitations: There was a strong correlation between observed TCR beta diversity and the percentage of naive T cells measured by flow cytometry. As age increased, observed TCR beta diversity per million T cells dropped in a roughly linear way, and a significant reduction was already evident by age 40. The long-lived group showed more naive CD4+ T cells, fewer expanded clones and increased TCR diversity than the aged group, suggesting age selection. Bulk unsorted PBMC profiling prevented conclusive comparison of naive and antigen-experienced compartments. Because the CMV infection status of the donors was unknown, age-related changes in expanded clonotypes may potentially have been confounded. Estimates of total diversity based on one million sequenced T cells were considered lower bounds and underestimates.

V is clipped by 4 bases and J by 7 bases, and the sequence between their germline boundaries is 8 bases long. The CDR3, cysteine through phenylalanine, is 11 amino acids long. Of the read, only the CDR3 DNA is kept; its 33 bases are in frame from base 1. The germline V gene (reference sequence) yields LGHDT for CDR1 and YNNKEL for CDR2. Concerning this clonotype: Its antigen target is currently unknown. No base quality information exists; no much larger clone differs at one position.

Donors were around 37 systemically healthy Caucasian individuals from Russia aged roughly 6 to 90 years. Each donor gave about 9.8 milliliters of peripheral blood, drawn into EDTA-treated Vacutainer tubes. Ficoll-Paque density-gradient centrifugation was used to isolate PBMCs, with at least 6 million obtained per sample. Trizol reagent was used to extract total RNA from PBMCs, with at least 5.5 micrograms per sample. For every donor, flow cytometry on a PBMC aliquot measured the percentage of naive CD45RAhigh/CD27high T cells. The library was obtained by 5' RACE. TCRdb records Illumina HiSeq 2500 as the sequencer. The second PCR ran for roughly 7 to 12 cycles and used a J-beta primer mix along with a sample-barcoded 5' primer. A unique molecular identifier was introduced onto each TCR beta cDNA molecule by a template-switch 5' adaptor carrying 12 random nucleotides. At least 2.5 million CDR3-containing paired-end reads were obtained from each sample. First-strand cDNA synthesis was performed from all RNA using the Mint cDNA synthesis kit, with priming by a TRBC-specific oligonucleotide. All cDNA was treated with uracil-DNA glycosylase and then went through a first 18-cycle PCR with the universal primers M1SS and BC2_uni_R. Under the source paper's analysis protocol: Each sample was normalized by randomly selecting 1 million high-quality reads, each carrying a distinct molecular identifier. Reads sharing molecular identifiers were discarded rather than binned into consensus sequences. CDR3 identification, clonotype clustering and error correction used MiTCR with a Q25 quality threshold and the strictest error-elimination algorithm. Lower-bound total TCR beta diversity was estimated with a nonparametric unseen species model using Euler transformation. Clones were called with MiXCR by TCRdb after fastp trimmed the public reads at Q25, and only in-frame beta chains were retained. Identical CDR3 protein sequences are pooled into one entry, listed with their most common genes and DNA. These V and J calls originate from TCRdb's pipeline instead of the authors' own analysis. The sample data list over 1,500,000 distinct CDR3 sequences, and approximately 50% of these were observed just once. Around 2.1% of the sample is in the top ten clones.

The TCR was taken from a woman aged 40 to 50 in good health. The source material was blood. Here the chain combines TRBV3-1 and TRBJ2-7; the D gene lacks a confident call. The CDR3 loop reads CASSPALEQYF. The DNA reads as follows: TGTGCCAGCAGCCCGGCCTTGGAGCAGTACTTC.